A selection of T cell receptor beta chains follows, all from one sample in a study of blood T cell repertoires in COVID-19. The repertoire was sequenced with immunoSEQ multiplex PCR; TCRdb's copy has only in-frame clones and lacks some. The sample shows 75,000 to 100,000 clones, 75% to 90% of them seen only once. The source material was peripheral blood. The receptors here all came from a woman aged 80 or over with acute or convalescent COVID-19. CDR3s include the opening cysteine and the closing phenylalanine or tryptophan. The order of the fields is J gene, V gene, clone size, D gene, CDR3 DNA, CDR3 protein. A D gene is named only where the DNA matches it firmly. Clone size is stated in some rows and not others, as once, few, many or a class when expanded.

TRBJ1-1 | TRBV10-1 | NA | TRBD1 | TGCGCCAGCAGTGAGGACAGGGGGCCAGACACTGAAGCTTTCTTT | CASSEDRGPDTEAFF
TRBJ2-5 | TRBV10-3 | NA | TRBD2 | TGTGCCATCGGCGCGGGGGGGCGAGAGACCCAGTACTTC | CAIGAGGRETQYF
TRBJ1-2 | TRBV28 | NA | NA | TGTGCCAGCAGTTTAGTCGACAGTTCTAACTATGGCTACACCTTC | CASSLVDSSNYGYTF
TRBJ1-3 | TRBV18 | NA | TRBD1 | TGTGCCAGCTCACCACTAGGGACAGACGGAAACACCATATATTTT | CASSPLGTDGNTIYF
TRBJ2-1 | TRBV6-5 | NA | TRBD1 | TGTGCCAGCAGTTACTTAGGGACAGGGGGGAGGAATGAGCAGTTCTTC | CASSYLGTGGRNEQFF
TRBJ1-2 | TRBV7-3 | NA | TRBD1 | TGTGCCAGCAGCCTCCGACAGGGTTATGGCTACACCTTC | CASSLRQGYGYTF
TRBJ1-4 | TRBV6-1 | NA | TRBD1 | TGTGCGACAGGGGCAACTAATGAAAAACTGTTTTTT | CATGATNEKLFF
TRBJ2-7 | TRBV4-1 | once | TRBD1 | TGCGCCAGCAGCCAAGAGGGACAGGGGGCGTTAGCCGAGCAGTACTTC | CASSQEGQGALAEQYF
TRBJ1-2 | TRBV6-5 | NA | NA | TGTGCCCTAGGGGGGGGCTCCTACGGCTACACCTTC | CALGGGSYGYTF
TRBJ1-2 | TRBV19 | NA | NA | TGTGCTACCACACCTAGGGAGGGATCTTACTATGGCTACACCTTC | CATTPREGSYYGYTF
TRBJ2-7 | TRBV3-1/TRBV3-2 | NA | NA | TGTGCCAGCAGCCAAGAAGTAGGAGGGACCGAGCAGTACTTC | CASSQEVGGTEQYF
TRBJ2-1 | TRBV7-7 | NA | TRBD1 | TGTGCTAGCAGCGTGGGACAGTACAATGAGCAGTTCTTC | CASSVGQYNEQFF
TRBJ1-1 | TRBV9 | NA | TRBD1 | TGTGCCAGCAGCCCCGGACAGGGGAACACTGAAGCTTTCTTT | CASSPGQGNTEAFF
TRBJ2-5 | TRBV28 | NA | NA | TGTGCCAGCAGTTTTGGACCGAGGAGGGCCCAGTACTTC | CASSFGPRRAQYF
TRBJ2-1 | TRBV4-1 | NA | TRBD2 | TGCGCCAGCAGTCCTCGACTAGCGGGGGCCCGGGAGCGCAACAATGAGCAGTTCTTC | CASSPRLAGARERNNEQFF
TRBJ1-1 | TRBV5-1 | NA | NA | TGCGCCAGCAGCTTGGTCTCTGTGAACACTGAAGCTTTCTTT | CASSLVSVNTEAFF
TRBJ2-7 | TRBV5-1 | NA | NA | TGCGCCAGCTCCCCGGAGGGATCCTCCTACGAGCAGTACTTC | CASSPEGSSYEQYF
TRBJ1-1 | TRBV7-3 | NA | NA | TGTGCCAGCAGCTTAAGAGGGGGAAGGGGGAACACTGAAGCTTTCTTT | CASSLRGGRGNTEAFF
TRBJ2-5 | TRBV9 | NA | TRBD1 | TGTGCCAGCAGCGTGGGGGGACAGGGAGAGACCCAGTACTTC | CASSVGGQGETQYF
TRBJ1-1 | TRBV28 | few | TRBD1 | TGTGCCAGCAGTGCGGACAGGGGTGTACCTGAAGCTTTCTTT | CASSADRGVPEAFF
TRBJ1-2 | TRBV18 | NA | TRBD1 | TGTGCCAGCTCACCCCGGGACAGGGGGTCCTATGGCTACACCTTC | CASSPRDRGSYGYTF
TRBJ1-3 | TRBV9 | NA | NA | TGTGCCAGCAGCGTAGATCCAGGCACTCGCCTCTCTGGAAACACCATATATTTT | CASSVDPGTRLSGNTIYF
TRBJ2-7 | TRBV7-9 | NA | TRBD1 | TGTGCCAGCAACTCACCGCGGACAGGGCACTACGAGCAGTACTTC | CASNSPRTGHYEQYF
TRBJ2-7 | TRBV10-2 | NA | NA | TGCGCCAGCAGTGTCGCGGGAATCTACGAGCAGTACTTC | CASSVAGIYEQYF
TRBJ2-3 | TRBV5-1 | once | NA | TGCGCCAGCAGCCCTAAACTCTTTCACACAGATACGCAGTATTTT | CASSPKLFHTDTQYF
TRBJ1-2 | TRBV2 | NA | TRBD1 | TGTGCCAGCAGCCGGAGACAGGGCCCCTATGGCTACACCTTC | CASSRRQGPYGYTF
TRBJ1-4 | TRBV5-6 | NA | NA | TGTGCCAGCAGCGGGAGACGGACGGCTAATGAAAAACTGTTTTTT | CASSGRRTANEKLFF
TRBJ1-2 | TRBV7-2 | NA | NA | TGTGCCAGCAGCTTAAGAGGTTCAGCTACAGGCTACACCTTC | CASSLRGSATGYTF
TRBJ2-1 | TRBV6-6 | NA | TRBD2 | TGTGCCAGCAGTTACTCGGTCGCTAGCGGGGGTGATGAGCAGTTCTTC | CASSYSVASGGDEQFF
TRBJ2-2 | TRBV6-2/TRBV6-3 | NA | TRBD2 | TGTGCCAGCAGTTACCTAGCGGGGGTGAACACCGGGGAGCTGTTTTTT | CASSYLAGVNTGELFF
TRBJ2-3 | TRBV3-1/TRBV3-2 | NA | NA | TGTGCCAGCAGCCAAGTCCCAAATACGCAGTATTTT | CASSQVPNTQYF
TRBJ2-5 | TRBV29-1 | NA | TRBD1 | TGCAGCGGTTACAGGGGGTCGGAGACCCAGTACTTC | CSGYRGSETQYF
TRBJ2-3 | TRBV4-2 | NA | NA | TGTGCCAGCAGCCAAGGGACTTCTAGCACAGATACGCAGTATTTT | CASSQGTSSTDTQYF
TRBJ1-4 | TRBV7-8 | NA | NA | TGTGCCAGCAGCTTAGTAGGGGCAAGTGAAAAACTGTTTTTT | CASSLVGASEKLFF
TRBJ2-1 | TRBV4-1 | NA | NA | TGCGCCAGCAGCAGGGGGGGTTACAATGAGCAGTTCTTC | CASSRGGYNEQFF
TRBJ1-4 | TRBV19 | NA | NA | TGTGCCAGTAGTATAGGGGGCAATTTAGGCGAAAAACTGTTTTTT | CASSIGGNLGEKLFF
TRBJ2-5 | TRBV5-1 | NA | NA | TGCGCCAGCAGCTTACGCGACAATCAAGAGACCCAGTACTTC | CASSLRDNQETQYF
TRBJ1-2 | TRBV6-6 | NA | NA | TGTGCCAGCAGTTACTCAGGCAGGGTTTATGGCTACACCTTC | CASSYSGRVYGYTF
TRBJ1-1 | TRBV12-5 | few | NA | TGTGCTAGTGGTTCGTATCTTTTTGACAGTAGCTTCATGAACACTGAAGCTTTCTTT | CASGSYLFDSSFMNTEAFF
TRBJ2-2 | TRBV5-1 | NA | TRBD1 | TGCGCCAGCAGCCGCGGACAGGGGGCAAGTACCGGGGAGCTGTTTTTT | CASSRGQGASTGELFF
TRBJ2-1 | TRBV5-1 | NA | TRBD1 | TGCGCCAGCAGCGGTGGGACAGGGAATTACAATGAGCAGTTCTTC | CASSGGTGNYNEQFF
TRBJ2-7 | TRBV9 | NA | NA | TGTGCCAGCGGAGCGGGCGGGCCCTACGAGCAGTACTTC | CASGAGGPYEQYF
TRBJ1-3 | TRBV2 | NA | NA | TGTGCCAGCACCTGGGAGGAGATCTCTGGAAACACCATATATTTT | CASTWEEISGNTIYF
TRBJ2-7 | TRBV14 | NA | TRBD2 | TGTGCCAGCAGCCAAGATTCGTCTAGCGGGGGCTACGAGCAGTACTTC | CASSQDSSSGGYEQYF
TRBJ2-5 | TRBV3-1/TRBV3-2 | NA | TRBD2 | TGTGCCAGCAGCCGGGGTAGCGGGGGATACCAAGAGACCCAGTACTTC | CASSRGSGGYQETQYF
TRBJ2-7 | TRBV2 | NA | TRBD2 | TGTGCCAGCCGGACTAGCGGGGGGGTTGAGCAGTACTTC | CASRTSGGVEQYF
TRBJ1-5 | TRBV6-5 | few | TRBD1 | TGTGCCAGCAGTTACTCAGGGACAGGCAATCAGCCCCAGCATTTT | CASSYSGTGNQPQHF
TRBJ2-1 | TRBV14 | few | NA | TGTGCCAGCAGCCAAGTGGCCAACGCGGGGTACAATGAGCAGTTCTTC | CASSQVANAGYNEQFF
TRBJ1-2 | TRBV2 | NA | NA | TGTGCCAGCAGTGAAAGCCAGGGGTATGGCTACACCTTC | CASSESQGYGYTF
TRBJ2-4 | TRBV2 | NA | NA | TGTGCCAGCAGTGAAGCACGGGGGAGGAACATTCAGTACTTC | CASSEARGRNIQYF
TRBJ2-5 | TRBV9 | NA | TRBD2 | TGTGCCAGCAGCGTAGTGGGGACTAGCGTACAAGAGACCCAGTACTTC | CASSVVGTSVQETQYF
TRBJ2-7 | TRBV11-2 | NA | TRBD1 | TGTGCCAGCAGCTTAGACGGGACAGCCCCCTACGAGCAGTACTTC | CASSLDGTAPYEQYF
TRBJ2-5 | TRBV10-2 | NA | NA | TGCGCCAGCAGTGAAGTGCGAGAGACCCAGTACTTC | CASSEVRETQYF